These 22 T cell receptor beta chains originate from one sample sequenced in a study of control samples from healthy donors and cancer patients. Measured with immunoSEQ multiplex PCR; TCRdb has only the in-frame clones, and not every one. The table shows under 50,000 clones, with about 90% occurring only once. The sample taken for sequencing was PBMCs. Receptors were obtained from a woman in her sixties with lung cancer.

In DNA form, the CDR3 reads TGCGCCAGCAGCCAGGCAGGGGTTACCCAAGAGACCCAGTACTTC. Encoded protein: CASSQAGVTQETQYF. The chain uses TRBV4-1 and TRBJ2-5, with D possibly matching TRBD1 (6 bases). Germline CDR1 is MGHRA and CDR2 is YSYEKL. The length of the CDR3 is 15 residues. The germline V and J ends were trimmed by 3 bases and 1 base, with 12 bases remaining between them.

This clone was seen only once. The CDR3 DNA sequence: TGCGCCAGCAGCTTTGGGCAGACGCTCGAGTCGGACACTGAAGCTTTCTTT. Protein: CASSFGQTLESDTEAFF. The chain uses TRBV5-1 and TRBJ1-1; D remains unclear. The V gene lost 2 bases and the J gene lost 3 bases, with 20 bases spanning the gap. The CDR3 totals 17 residues. CDR1 is SGHRS and CDR2 is YFSETQ in the germline V gene.

The chain couples TRBV11-3 to TRBJ2-2; D uncertain. V dropped 1 base and J dropped 8 bases, with 8 bases sitting between them. The CDR3 spans 13 residues. Germline V gene lookup returns CDR1 SGHNT and CDR2 YENEEA. The CDR3 region has the DNA TGTGCCAGCAGCTTAGCGCCCTCGGGGGAGCTGTTTTTT. This gives the protein CASSLAPSGELFF.

The chain links TRBV5-1 to TRBJ2-1, with 7 bases lining up with TRBD1. J lost 7 bases, V lost 4 bases, and 17 bases had no gene match. There are 17 residues in the CDR3. Germline V gene lookup returns CDR1 SGHRS and CDR2 YFSETQ. CDR3 loop: CASSQTPQGFGLNEQFF. The DNA of the CDR3 is TGCGCCAGCAGCCAAACCCCACAGGGGTTCGGGTTAAATGAGCAGTTCTTC.

The chain couples TRBV21-1 to TRBJ1-2. TRBV21-1 has pseudogene status. The CDR3 extends over 15 amino acids. The CDR3 nucleotides are TGTGCCAGCAGCAAAGAACTGGGGGTCGCCGATGGCTACACCTTC. It is translated as CASSKELGVADGYTF.

CDR3 amino acids: CASIAGTGGSYEQYF. As DNA, the CDR3 is TGTGCCAGCATCGCCGGGACAGGGGGTTCCTACGAGCAGTACTTC. J is TRBJ2-7 and V is TRBV9, with 11 bases lining up with TRBD1. The CDR3 sequence is 15 residues long. Trimming at V came to 6 bases and at J to 1 base, leaving 6 bases not matched to a gene. The germline CDR1 and CDR2 sequences are SGDLS and YYNGEE. The full variable domain, in which reference TRBV9 and TRBJ2-7 provide the parts outside the CDR3, is DSGVTQTPKHLITATGQRVTLRCSPRSGDLSVYWYQQSLDQGLQFLIQYYNGEERAKGNILERFSAQQFPDLHSELNLSSLELGDSALYFCASIAGTGGSYEQYFGPGTRLTVT.

J is TRBJ2-5 and V is TRBV7-2; D ambiguous. This CDR3 has 15 amino acids. The germline CDR1 and CDR2 sequences are SGHTA and FQGNSA. The V end lost 2 bases, the J end lost 5 bases, and 15 bases lay between the germline ends. The DNA of the CDR3 is TGTGCCAGCAGCTTACGATTTCGGCGTAAGGAGACCCAGTACTTC. This gives the protein CASSLRFRRKETQYF.

This clone appeared once. The chain combines TRBV5-4 with TRBJ2-3; D is possibly TRBD1 (6 bases). There are 17 residues in the CDR3. The V gene's germline CDR1 is SGHNT and CDR2 YYREEE (reference sequence). V was trimmed by 4 bases and J by 0 bases, leaving 18 bases between them. CDR3 amino acids: CASSPKGMDSSTDTQYF. The CDR3 bases are TGTGCCAGCAGCCCCAAAGGGATGGACAGTAGCACAGATACGCAGTATTTT.

This clone was picked up one time. The chain uses TRBV4-1 and TRBJ2-3, with D unresolved. V shed 5 bases and J shed 4 bases, with 19 bases lying between them. The germline gives CDR1 MGHRA, CDR2 YSYEKL. The CDR3 is 16 residues long. CDR3 region: CASSIAGLISPDTQYF. CDR3 DNA sequence: TGCGCCAGCAGCATAGCAGGCTTAATCAGTCCAGATACGCAGTATTTT.

The CDR3 region is CASGIGQGIRTQYF. As DNA, the CDR3 is TGTGCTAGTGGGATCGGACAGGGTATTCGTACGCAGTATTTT. The chain joins TRBV12-5 to TRBJ2-3; TRBD1 matches 8 bases. The CDR3 contains 14 residues. Germline-derived CDR1 and CDR2 are LGHNT and FRNRAP. V shed 6 bases and J 8 bases; nucleotides not matched to a gene: 10.

The chain is built from TRBV11-3 and TRBJ1-1; D not resolved. Trimming left V 4 bases short and J 2 bases short, with 5 bases between. This CDR3 comprises 12 residues. The germline V gene encodes CDR1 SGHNT and CDR2 YENEEA. The CDR3: CASSWRNTEAFF. CDR3 coding DNA: TGTGCCAGCAGCTGGCGAAACACTGAAGCTTTCTTT. Complete variable domain (other parts from reference TRBV11-3 and TRBJ1-1): EAGVVQSPRYKIIEKKQPVAFWCNPISGHNTLYWYLQNLGQGPELLIRYENEEAVDDSQLPKDRFSAERLKGVDSTLKIQPAELGDSAVYLCASSWRNTEAFFGQGTRLTVV.

V gene TRBV27 combines with J gene TRBJ2-1; perhaps TRBD1 as D (6 bases). The CDR3 totals 12 residues. The germline gives CDR1 MNHEY, CDR2 SMNVEV (reference sequence). Trimming removed 3 bases at V and 7 bases at J, with 7 bases between. CDR3 DNA sequence: TGTGCCAGCAGTTTCCAGGGGAATGAGCAGTTCTTC. Translating it yields CASSFQGNEQFF.

V usage is TRBV5-1 and J usage is TRBJ2-7; D gene unclear. Trimming left V 0 bases short and J 6 bases short, with 22 bases between. The CDR3 runs 17 residues. Germline V gives CDR1 SGHRS, CDR2 YFSETQ. The CDR3 DNA is TGCGCCAGCAGCTTGGGATTGAAGCTAAGTAGAGGAAGCGAGCAGTACTTC. This sequence encodes CASSLGLKLSRGSEQYF.

The chain recombines TRBV24-1 with TRBJ2-5; D is perhaps TRBD2 (5 bases). CDR1 and CDR2 from the germline V gene are KGHDR and SFDVKD. V was shortened by 4 bases and J by 5 bases, with 10 bases between the two germline ends. The length of the CDR3 is 13 residues. Here the CDR3 DNA reads TGTGCCACCAGTGACGTACTAGTTGAGACCCAGTACTTC. It specifies CATSDVLVETQYF.

The chain links TRBV6-5 to TRBJ1-5; D is unresolved. V gave up 5 bases and J gave up 11 bases, with 16 bases separating them. Germline V CDR1 and CDR2: MNHEY, SVGAGI. The CDR3 is 13 residues long. For the CDR3, the DNA is TGTGCCAGCAGTCCCGAACGGGCAGGAGCCCAGCATTTT. As protein: CASSPERAGAQHF.

The chain combines TRBV9 with TRBJ1-1; D is unresolved. Trimming pared 0 bases from V and 0 bases from J, leaving 9 bases between. Germline CDR1 reads SGDLS; CDR2 reads YYNGEE. The CDR3 covers 15 residues. The CDR3 protein is CASSVVVVVNTEAFF. In DNA, the CDR3 is TGTGCCAGCAGCGTAGTGGTGGTAGTGAACACTGAAGCTTTCTTT.

This clone appeared once. Other DNA sequences of this sample code for an identical CDR3. The genes are TRBV18 and TRBJ2-5; unclear D gene. The CDR3 contains 11 residues. V was cut by 2 bases and J by 3 bases, with 1 base left in between. In germline, CDR1 is KGHSH, CDR2 LQKENI. CDR3 DNA: TGTGCCAGCTCACCAGAAGAGACCCAGTACTTC. Protein sequence: CASSPEETQYF.

The chain uses TRBV5-5 and TRBJ2-7, with a weak D call TRBD1 (5 bases). Germline CDR1 is SGHKS and CDR2 is YYEKEE (reference sequence). V lost 2 bases to trimming and J lost 4 bases, with 10 bases between them. The length of the CDR3 is 13 residues. The CDR3 protein is CASSLEGQYEQYF. The CDR3 DNA sequence: TGTGCCAGCAGCTTAGAAGGACAATACGAGCAGTACTTC.

The chain employs TRBV25-1 and TRBJ1-1, with D uncertain. Germline loops: CDR1 MGHDK, CDR2 SYGVNS. This CDR3 spans 12 amino acids. The V end was cut by 6 bases, the J end by 0 bases, with 5 bases between. CDR3 nucleotide sequence: TGTGCCAGCAGCCTAATGAACACTGAAGCTTTCTTT. It yields the protein CASSLMNTEAFF.

The rearrangement links TRBV30 to TRBJ2-1; TRBD2 is a possible D gene (6 bases). The CDR3 sequence is 15 residues long. Trimming shortened V by 3 bases and J by 8 bases, and 20 bases separated the two germline ends. The germline V gene encodes CDR1 GTSNPN and CDR2 SVGIG (reference sequence). CDR3 in DNA: TGTGCCTGGAGCACCCCCCCTAGCGAGCGGGATGAGCAGTTCTTC. Its translation: CAWSTPPSERDEQFF.

Only a few counts were recorded for this clone. V usage is TRBV7-9 and J usage is TRBJ2-7; maybe TRBD2 (6 bases). V lost 5 bases to trimming and J lost 4 bases, with 18 bases between them. Looked up from germline, CDR1 is SEHNR and CDR2 is FQNEAQ (reference sequence). The CDR3 length is 15 residues. The CDR3 nucleotides are TGTGCCAGCAGCCCAGCTAGCGTGGAGTGGTACGAGCAGTACTTC. Its translation is CASSPASVEWYEQYF.

The V gene is TRBV3-1 (or the pseudogene TRBV3-2), the J gene TRBJ1-2; D ambiguous. This CDR3 has 12 residues. The V end lost 1 base, the J end lost 9 bases, and 9 bases lay between the germline ends. Germline loops: CDR1 LGHDT, CDR2 YNNKEL (reference sequence). The CDR3 is CASSQGSYRYTF. The CDR3 DNA reads as TGTGCCAGCAGCCAAGGATCGTATCGCTACACCTTC.